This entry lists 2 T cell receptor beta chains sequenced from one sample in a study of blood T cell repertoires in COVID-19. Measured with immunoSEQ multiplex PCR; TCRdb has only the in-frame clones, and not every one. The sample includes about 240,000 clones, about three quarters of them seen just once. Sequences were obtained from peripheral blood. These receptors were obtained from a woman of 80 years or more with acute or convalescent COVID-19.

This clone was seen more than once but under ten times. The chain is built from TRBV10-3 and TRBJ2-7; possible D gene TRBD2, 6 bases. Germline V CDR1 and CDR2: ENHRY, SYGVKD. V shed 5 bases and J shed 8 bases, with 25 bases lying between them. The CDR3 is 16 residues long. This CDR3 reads CAISFSRSGGTPQQYF. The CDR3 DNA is TGTGCCATCAGTTTTTCCCGTAGCGGCGGGACCCCACAGCAGTACTTC.

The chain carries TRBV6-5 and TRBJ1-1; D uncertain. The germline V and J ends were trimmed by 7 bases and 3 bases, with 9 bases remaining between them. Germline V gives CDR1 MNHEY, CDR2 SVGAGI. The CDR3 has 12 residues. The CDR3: CASKWSDTEAFF. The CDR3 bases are TGTGCCAGCAAGTGGTCGGACACTGAAGCTTTCTTT.